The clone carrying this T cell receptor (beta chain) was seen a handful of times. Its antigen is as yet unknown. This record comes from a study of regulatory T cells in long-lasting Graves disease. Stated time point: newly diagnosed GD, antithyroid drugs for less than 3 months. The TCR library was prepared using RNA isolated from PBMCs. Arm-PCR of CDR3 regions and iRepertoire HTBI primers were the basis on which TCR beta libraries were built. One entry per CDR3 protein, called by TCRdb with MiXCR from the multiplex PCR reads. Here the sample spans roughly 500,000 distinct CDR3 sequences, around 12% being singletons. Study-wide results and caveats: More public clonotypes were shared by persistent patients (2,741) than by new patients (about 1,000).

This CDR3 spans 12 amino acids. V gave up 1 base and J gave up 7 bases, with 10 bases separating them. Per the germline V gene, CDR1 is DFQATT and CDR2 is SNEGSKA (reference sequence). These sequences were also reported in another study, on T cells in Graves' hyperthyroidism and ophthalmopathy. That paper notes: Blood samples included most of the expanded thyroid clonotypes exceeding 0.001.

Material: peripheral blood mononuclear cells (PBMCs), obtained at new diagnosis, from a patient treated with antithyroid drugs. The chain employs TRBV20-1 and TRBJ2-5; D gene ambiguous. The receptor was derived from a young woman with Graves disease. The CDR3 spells CSARGITGTQYF. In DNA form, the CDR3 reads TGCAGTGCTAGAGGAATTACGGGGACCCAGTACTTC.